One sample yielded the 31 T cell receptor beta chains listed below, sequenced in a study of blood T cell repertoires in COVID-19 (dated by TCRdb to the early 2020s). Library method: the immunoSEQ multiplex PCR assay. As stored in TCRdb, this immuneACCESS dataset retains in-frame rearrangements with V and J assigned. A fraction of the clones does not appear; measured against another copy, unresolved V genes explain less than half of the discrepancy, and the remainder lacks a known reason. This sample is represented by 150,000 to 200,000 clones; 79% of them were singletons. 15% to 20% of the sample comes from the top ten. Sequencing used peripheral blood. These receptors were collected from a man aged 55 to 69 with active or convalescent COVID-19.

This clone appeared a few times. V is TRBV27 and J is TRBJ2-7; a possible D gene is TRBD2 (6 bases). CDR3 length: 15 amino acids. CDR1 is MNHEY, CDR2 SMNVEV, per germline (reference sequence). V dropped 5 bases and J dropped 6 bases, with 20 bases sitting between them. In nucleotides, the CDR3 is TGTGCCAGCAGTCCTTTGATTAGCGGAGGATCCGAGCAGTACTTC. Its protein is CASSPLISGGSEQYF.

The chain uses TRBV9 and TRBJ1-2; TRBD1 aligns across 10 bases. The V segment lost 7 bases and the J segment 1 base; nucleotides outside the gene matches: 7. Germline V lookup: CDR1 SGDLS, CDR2 YYNGEE. The CDR3 has 15 amino acids. The CDR3, as DNA: TGTGCCAGCCGCGGGGGGGACAGGGGTAACTATGGCTACACCTTC. It codes for CASRGGDRGNYGYTF.

The chain is built from TRBV4-2 and TRBJ1-5; TRBD1 matches at 8 bases. This CDR3 comprises 14 residues. Germline loops: CDR1 LGHNA, CDR2 YNFKEQ. V shed 4 bases, J shed 3 bases, and the junction held 2 bases outside the gene matches. The CDR3 DNA sequence: TGTGCCAGCAGCCCGGACAGGGTCAATCAGCCCCAGCATTTT. This codes for CASSPDRVNQPQHF.

Only a few counts were recorded for this clone. The V and J genes are TRBV11-2 and TRBJ2-1, with 7 positions matching TRBD2. Germline V CDR1 and CDR2: SGHAT, FQNNGV. Germline trimming cut 1 base from V and 4 bases from J; bases unmatched to any gene: 7. CDR3 size: 16 residues. This chain's CDR3 is CASSLAGGMWYNEQFF. The CDR3 DNA is TGTGCCAGCAGCTTAGCCGGGGGGATGTGGTACAATGAGCAGTTCTTC.

V gene TRBV18 combines with J gene TRBJ1-6; D gene uncertain. V shed 4 bases and J shed 7 bases, with 14 bases lying between them. Per germline, CDR1 KGHSH and CDR2 LQKENI. This CDR3 region has 15 residues. The CDR3 coding sequence is TGTGCCAGCTCACTTCTCTCAGAACCCAATTCACCCCTCCACTTT. Translating gives CASSLLSEPNSPLHF.

The rearrangement joins TRBV5-4 to TRBJ2-5; D is perhaps TRBD1 (5 bases). This CDR3 has 15 amino acids. Between the trimmed V and J ends, which lost 0 bases and 2 bases, there was a span of 11 bases. Per the germline V gene, CDR1 is SGHNT and CDR2 is YYREEE (reference sequence). CDR3 DNA sequence: TGTGCCAGCAGCTTGGGGACAAGGGTACAAGAGACCCAGTACTTC. Amino acids: CASSLGTRVQETQYF.

A few counts support this clone. The chain uses TRBV11-2 and TRBJ1-1; the match to TRBD1 covers 7 bases. V was clipped by 1 base and J by 1 base; unmatched bases: 6. The CDR3 has 16 amino acids. CDR1 and CDR2 from the germline V gene are SGHAT and FQNNGV. The CDR3 protein is CASSLAYRDRNTEAFF. In DNA form, the CDR3 reads TGTGCCAGCAGCTTAGCCTACAGGGACAGGAACACTGAAGCTTTCTTT. Full variable domain (rest looked up from reference TRBV11-2 and TRBJ1-1): EAGVAQSPRYKIIEKRQSVAFWCNPISGHATLYWYQQILGQGPKLLIQFQNNGVVDDSQLPKDRFSAERLKGVDSTLKIQPAKLEDSAVYLCASSLAYRDRNTEAFFGQGTRLTVV.

This clone came up a few times. The gene calls are TRBV11-2 and TRBJ2-4; 8 nucleotides align to TRBD1. This CDR3 is 17 amino acids long. Losses at the gene ends were 1 base for V and 1 base for J; bases not matched to a gene: 6. Per the germline V gene, CDR1 is SGHAT and CDR2 is FQNNGV. CDR3 DNA sequence: TGTGCCAGCAGCTTAGGGACAGGGATTATGGCCAAAAACATTCAGTACTTC. It yields the protein CASSLGTGIMAKNIQYF.

V is TRBV12-2 and J is TRBJ2-5; the table assigns TRBD1, which was not confirmed against the DNA. TRBV12-2 is an annotated pseudogene. CDR3 length: 17 amino acids. CDR3 nucleotide sequence: TGTGCAAGTCGCTCCTTTCCCTCCCAGGGGATCCAAGAGACCCAGTACTTC. Protein product: CASRSFPSQGIQETQYF.

The rearrangement links TRBV29-1 to TRBJ2-5, with 12 bases matching TRBD2. The CDR3 spans 15 residues. CDR1 and CDR2 (germline): SQVTM, ANQGSEA. The V gene end was trimmed by 1 base and the J gene end by 5 bases; junction bases not matched to a gene: 5. The CDR3 DNA sequence: TGCAGCGTTGAAGGACTAGCGGGAGATGGTGAGACCCAGTACTTC. Amino acid sequence: CSVEGLAGDGETQYF. The full variable domain, with the rest looked up from reference TRBV29-1 and TRBJ2-5, is SAVISQKPSRDICQRGTSLTIQCQVDSQVTMMFWYRQQPGQSLTLIATANQGSEATYESGFVIDKFPISRPNLTFSTLTVSNMSPEDSSIYLCSVEGLAGDGETQYFGPGTRLLVL.

The rearrangement uses TRBV28 and TRBJ1-1; D is ambiguous. The V end was cut by 6 bases, the J end by 1 base, with 9 bases between. CDR1 is MDHEN and CDR2 is SYDVKM in the germline V gene. The CDR3 covers 13 residues. Here the CDR3 reads CASSQRQNTEAFF. The CDR3 DNA reads as TGTGCCAGCAGCCAACGACAGAACACTGAAGCTTTCTTT.

This clone was seen more than once but under ten times. The chain has TRBV29-1 and TRBJ1-3, with D possibly being TRBD1 (5 bases). Looked up from germline, CDR1 is SQVTM and CDR2 is ANQGSEA. The CDR3 has 15 amino acids. V was clipped by 7 bases and J by 0 bases, with 16 bases between them. CDR3 protein: CSATPGPVSGNTIYF. The CDR3 DNA follows: TGCAGCGCCACCCCAGGGCCCGTCTCTGGAAACACCATATATTTT.

The rearrangement joins TRBV3-1 (or the pseudogene TRBV3-2) to TRBJ2-7; D uncertain. CDR3 size: 13 residues. V shed 0 bases and J shed 7 bases, with 10 bases lying between them. The germline gives CDR1 LGHDT, CDR2 YNNKEL (reference sequence). CDR3 protein: CASSQDYSREQYF. CDR3 sequence (DNA): TGTGCCAGCAGCCAAGATTATTCCCGGGAGCAGTACTTC.

The chain combines TRBV7-7 with TRBJ2-7; weak D call: TRBD2 (6 bases). The V end was cut by 5 bases, the J end by 0 bases, with 11 bases between. The CDR3 sequence is 14 residues long. CDR1 SSHAT and CDR2 FNYEAQ come from the germline V gene (reference sequence). The CDR3 DNA is TGTGCCAGCAGCCCTAGCGCCGTCTCCTACGAGCAGTACTTC. It translates to CASSPSAVSYEQYF.

The V call is TRBV3-1 (or the pseudogene TRBV3-2), the J call TRBJ1-2; D ambiguous. V lost 0 bases, J lost 5 bases, and 10 bases lay in between. This CDR3 is 14 amino acids long. Per germline, CDR1 LGHDT and CDR2 YNNKEL (reference sequence). CDR3 protein: CASSQDPGSYGYTF. In DNA, the CDR3 is TGTGCCAGCAGCCAAGATCCGGGTAGTTATGGCTACACCTTC.

The genes are TRBV9 and TRBJ2-2; 8 bases match TRBD2. CDR3 length equals 17 residues. The J segment lost 7 bases and the V segment lost 3 bases, leaving 14 bases of the junction unmatched. Per the germline V gene, CDR1 is SGDLS and CDR2 is YYNGEE. CDR3 protein: CASSGHATGRAVGELFF. The CDR3 coding sequence is TGTGCCAGCAGCGGACACGCGACCGGGAGGGCTGTCGGGGAGCTGTTTTTT. The entire variable domain, with the rest obtained from reference TRBV9 and TRBJ2-2, is as follows: DSGVTQTPKHLITATGQRVTLRCSPRSGDLSVYWYQQSLDQGLQFLIQYYNGEERAKGNILERFSAQQFPDLHSELNLSSLELGDSALYFCASSGHATGRAVGELFFGEGSRLTVL.

This clone has more than one count but fewer than ten. The chain combines TRBV5-1 with TRBJ2-1, with 12 bases aligning to TRBD2. V lost 3 bases to trimming and J lost 0 bases; unmatched junction nucleotides: 7. CDR3 length: 18 amino acids. Germline-derived CDR1 and CDR2 are SGHRS and YFSETQ. In nucleotides, the CDR3 is TGCGCCAGCAGCTCCCCGACTAGCGGGAGTAGCTCCTACAATGAGCAGTTCTTC. Translation gives CASSSPTSGSSSYNEQFF.

This clone has only a few counts. V is TRBV2 and J is TRBJ2-6; D is undetermined. The V gene lost 10 bases and the J gene lost 0 bases, with 10 bases spanning the gap. CDR3 length: 14 amino acids. The V gene's germline CDR1 is SNHLY and CDR2 FYNNEI. The CDR3 reads CATEVYSGANVLTF. The CDR3 bases are TGTGCCACAGAGGTGTACTCTGGGGCCAACGTCCTGACTTTC.

The chain has TRBV5-1 and TRBJ2-3; D gene uncertain. CDR3 length equals 14 residues. V was pared by 0 bases and J by 0 bases, with 5 bases between. Germline CDR1 and CDR2: SGHRS and YFSETQ. Here the CDR3 DNA reads TGCGCCAGCAGCTTGGCCCCTAGCACAGATACGCAGTATTTT. Translated, it gives CASSLAPSTDTQYF. The entire variable domain, with the rest obtained from reference TRBV5-1 and TRBJ2-3, is as follows: KAGVTQTPRYLIKTRGQQVTLSCSPISGHRSVSWYQQTPGQGLQFLFEYFSETQRNKGNFPGRFSGRQFSNSRSEMNVSTLELGDSALYLCASSLAPSTDTQYFGPGTRLTVL.

This rearrangement joins TRBV6-5 to TRBJ2-1, with TRBD1 matching 7 bases. CDR1 is MNHEY and CDR2 is SVGAGI in the germline V gene. This CDR3 has 15 residues. Losses at the gene ends were 6 bases for V and 4 bases for J; bases not matched to a gene: 9. The DNA of the CDR3 is TGTGCCAGCAGCCTAGACAGGGTTTATTACAATGAGCAGTTCTTC. Its protein is CASSLDRVYYNEQFF.

The chain recombines TRBV11-2 with TRBJ2-1, with D possibly being TRBD2 (6 bases). V dropped 5 bases and J dropped 11 bases, with 13 bases sitting between them. CDR1 and CDR2 from the germline V gene are SGHAT and FQNNGV. The CDR3 totals 12 residues. Here the CDR3 reads CASSGGWTQQFF. The CDR3 nucleotides read TGTGCCAGCAGCGGGGGGTGGACCCAGCAGTTCTTC.

This sequence joins TRBV27 and TRBJ1-5; TRBD1 matches 11 bases. CDR3 length equals 14 residues. J lost 6 bases, V lost 4 bases, and 2 bases had no gene match. The V gene's germline CDR1 is MNHEY and CDR2 SMNVEV (reference sequence). The CDR3 nucleotides are TGTGCCAGCAGTTGGACAGGGGGCCGTCAGCCCCAGCATTTT. Protein sequence: CASSWTGGRQPQHF.

V gene TRBV6-5 combines with J gene TRBJ1-2, with D unclear. CDR3 length equals 12 residues. Germline V CDR1 and CDR2: MNHEY, SVGAGI. V was clipped by 6 bases and J by 5 bases, with 10 bases between them. The chain's CDR3 is CASRVGGYGYTF. CDR3 DNA: TGTGCCAGCAGAGTAGGAGGATATGGCTACACCTTC.

V and J are TRBV7-9 and TRBJ1-2; 8 positions agree with TRBD1. Germline assignment: CDR1 SEHNR and CDR2 FQNEAQ (reference sequence). CDR3 length: 12 amino acids. Trimming took 5 bases from V and 8 from J; bases not matched to a gene: 4. CDR3 nucleotides: TGTGCCAGCAGCGCGACAGGGGAGGGCTACACCTTC. This sequence encodes CASSATGEGYTF. Full variable domain (outside the CDR3, taken from reference TRBV7-9 and TRBJ1-2): DTGVSQNPRHKITKRGQNVTFRCDPISEHNRLYWYRQTLGQGPEFLTYFQNEAQLEKSRLLSDRFSAERPKGSFSTLEIQRTEQGDSAMYLCASSATGEGYTFGSGTRLTVV.

The rearrangement links TRBV2 to TRBJ2-1, with TRBD1 matching 9 bases. Losses at the gene ends were 6 bases for V and 4 bases for J; bases not matched to a gene: 13. This CDR3 contains 17 residues. The germline gives CDR1 SNHLY, CDR2 FYNNEI. CDR3 in amino acids: CASRSNSGTGLYNEQFF. The CDR3, as DNA: TGTGCCAGCAGGAGCAATTCCGGGACAGGGCTATACAATGAGCAGTTCTTC. The whole variable domain, filled in from reference TRBV2 and TRBJ2-1, reads EPEVTQTPSHQVTQMGQEVILRCVPISNHLYFYWYRQILGQKVEFLVSFYNNEISEKSEIFDDQFSVERPDGSNFTLKIRSTKLEDSAMYFCASRSNSGTGLYNEQFFGPGTRLTVL.

The rearrangement joins TRBV5-4 to TRBJ2-1; a possible D gene is TRBD2 (5 bases). Trimming stripped 3 bases from V and 6 bases from J, with 13 bases between. From germline, CDR1 is SGHNT and CDR2 YYREEE (reference sequence). The CDR3 has 14 amino acids. For the CDR3, the DNA is TGTGCCAGCAGCTCCGGCTTGGCGGGCAATGAGCAGTTCTTC. It translates to CASSSGLAGNEQFF.

In its sample, this clone was seen once. The chain carries TRBV23-1 and TRBJ2-7; weak D call: TRBD1 (5 bases). TRBV23-1 belongs to the ORF category, with a function that is uncertain. The CDR3 runs to 15 residues. V was pared by 0 bases and J by 2 bases, with 11 bases between. The CDR3 bases are TGCGCCAGCAGTCAATCGGCCAGGGTCGCCTACGAGCAGTACTTC. Translating gives CASSQSARVAYEQYF.

The rearrangement uses TRBV11-2 and TRBJ1-6; D not certain. Between the trimmed V and J ends, which lost 6 bases and 10 bases, there was a span of 10 bases. This CDR3 region has 12 residues. CDR1 and CDR2 from the germline V gene are SGHAT and FQNNGV. The CDR3 DNA is TGTGCCAGCAGAGACATTTACTCACCCCTCCACTTT. This codes for CASRDIYSPLHF.

The chain joins TRBV7-3 to TRBJ1-3; D may be TRBD1 (5 bases). V gave up 2 bases and J gave up 0 bases, with 5 bases separating them. This CDR3 is built from 14 residues. CDR1 is SGHTA, CDR2 FQGTGA, per germline. CDR3 sequence: CASSLGASGNTIYF. CDR3 in DNA: TGTGCCAGCAGCTTAGGGGCCTCTGGAAACACCATATATTTT.

The chain has TRBV29-1 and TRBJ2-7, with TRBD2 as a possible D gene (6 bases). From germline, CDR1 is SQVTM and CDR2 ANQGSEA. The V end was cut by 5 bases, the J end by 0 bases, with 14 bases between. The CDR3 length is 14 residues. CDR3 protein: CSVRREPSSYEQYF. The CDR3 nucleotides are TGCAGCGTTAGGAGGGAACCGAGCTCCTACGAGCAGTACTTC.

The CDR3 region is CASSVPLAGVGEQYF. CDR3 DNA: TGTGCCAGCAGCGTCCCCCTAGCGGGAGTGGGAGAGCAGTACTTC. The genes are TRBV6-6 and TRBJ2-7; 10 bases align to TRBD2. Looked up from germline, CDR1 is MNHNY and CDR2 is SVGAGI (reference sequence). CDR3 length: 15 amino acids. J lost 7 bases, V lost 6 bases, and 12 bases had no gene match.